The T cell receptor (beta chain) under discussion was sequenced for a study of beta chain features in type 1 diabetes. The CDR3 length is 15 residues. CDR1 is SGHNT and CDR2 is YYREEE in the germline V gene (reference sequence). The V gene lost 4 bases and the J gene lost 8 bases, with 19 bases spanning the gap. Investigators reverse transcribed all isolated RNA, so they sequenced expressed TCRB transcripts. Clones were read by immunoSEQ multiplex PCR, and TCRdb kept only the in-frame ones, dropping some. The table has roughly 300,000 clones, around 15% seen once; the top ten hold over 5%. CD4+ naive, central memory, regulatory and stem cell-like memory cells were sorted via CD45RO/CCR7/CD25/CD127/CD95/CD27.

The V gene is TRBV5-4, the J gene TRBJ2-1; D is ambiguous. The sample comprised central memory CD4+ T cells from blood. This clonotype was sampled from a man aged 25 to 45 in good health. This CDR3 is CASSQPTGEGDEQFF. For the CDR3, the DNA is TGTGCCAGCAGCCAGCCCACCGGCGAAGGCGATGAGCAGTTCTTC. The whole variable domain, remainder taken from reference TRBV5-4 and TRBJ2-1, is ETGVTQSPTHLIKTRGQQVTLRCSSQSGHNTVSWYQQALGQGPQFIFQYYREEENGRGNFPPRFSGLQFPNYSSELNVNALELDDSALYLCASSQPTGEGDEQFFGPGTRLTVL.